The 11 T cell receptor beta chains in this list originate from one sample, sequenced in a study of CD8 T cells in ankylosing spondylitis. TCRdb re-derived calls from the 5' RACE reads in MiXCR, one entry per CDR3 protein. The table shows approximately 150,000 distinct CDR3 sequences, with approximately 44% occurring only once. The specimen sequenced was synovial fluid, either unsorted or a sorted T cell fraction (not recorded which). These receptors all come from a male donor with ankylosing spondylitis.

The rearrangement uses TRBV20-1 and TRBJ1-5; the match to TRBD1 covers 9 bases. Trimming at V came to 5 bases and at J to 6 bases, leaving 5 bases not matched to a gene. The V gene's germline CDR1 is DFQATT and CDR2 SNEGSKA (reference sequence). The CDR3 runs 13 residues. The CDR3 protein is CSADRGESQPQHF. CDR3 nucleotide sequence: TGCAGTGCTGACAGGGGGGAGAGTCAGCCCCAGCATTTT.

There are a few counts of this clonotype. The chain has TRBV12-3 or TRBV12-4 and TRBJ2-1; TRBD1 matches 9 bases. V shed 10 bases and J 10 bases; nucleotides not matched to a gene: 8. The CDR3 is 12 residues long. The CDR3 loop is CAILQGTGEQFF. CDR3 nucleotides: TGTGCCATCCTCCAGGGGACAGGGGAGCAGTTCTTC.

The rearrangement joins TRBV11-2 to TRBJ2-1, with 7 bases fitting TRBD1. In germline, CDR1 is SGHAT, CDR2 FQNNGV. Unmatched junction bases numbered 17, after V lost 7 bases and J lost 8 bases. This CDR3 contains 16 residues. Written as DNA, the CDR3 is TGTGCCAGCACCCTCGTCATTGGAGAGGGGGCGGATGAGCAGTTCTTC. It encodes CASTLVIGEGADEQFF.

This clonotype is classed as medium-sized. The V call is TRBV18, the J call TRBJ2-2; 7 bases fit TRBD1. Trimming removed 4 bases from V and 5 bases from J; junction bases left unmatched: 7. Germline lookup yields CDR1 KGHSH and CDR2 LQKENI. CDR3 length equals 15 residues. CDR3 protein: CASSRLLTGTGELFF. In DNA, the CDR3 is TGTGCCAGCTCACGCCTTCTGACAGGGACCGGGGAGCTGTTTTTT.

The chain employs TRBV18 and TRBJ1-2; no clear D gene. The CDR3 has 16 residues. V was cut by 3 bases and J by 1 base, with 15 bases left in between. Germline CDR1 is KGHSH and CDR2 is LQKENI. The CDR3 spells CASSPSIGLGNYGYTF. The CDR3, as DNA: TGTGCCAGCTCACCGTCGATCGGGTTGGGTAACTATGGCTACACCTTC.

This clonotype occurred a few times. This CDR3 reads CASSQDAASGTLYNEQFF. The CDR3 DNA follows: TGCGCCAGCAGCCAAGATGCCGCTAGCGGAACCTTATACAATGAGCAGTTCTTC. The chain carries TRBV4-3 and TRBJ2-1; 7 positions agree with TRBD2. The CDR3 consists of 18 residues. CDR1 and CDR2 from the germline V gene are LGHNA and YSLEER. J gave up 4 bases and V 0 bases, and 12 bases lay outside the gene matches.

J is TRBJ2-7 and V is TRBV28; D might be TRBD1 (5 bases). CDR3 size: 13 residues. V gave up 2 bases and J gave up 8 bases, with 13 bases separating them. Germline assignment: CDR1 MDHEN and CDR2 SYDVKM. Written as DNA, the CDR3 is TGTGCCAGCAGTTTAAGACAGAGAAGTAAGCAGTACTTC. The encoded protein is CASSLRQRSKQYF.

This clonotype was seen a few times. This chain joins TRBV7-8 and TRBJ1-6; TRBD1 matches 7 bases. The CDR3 totals 17 residues. With V trimmed by 2 bases and J by 3 bases, 7 bases remained unmatched. Germline CDR1 reads SGHVS; CDR2 reads FQNEAQ. The CDR3 sequence: CASSLRRQGFYNSPLHF. For the CDR3, the DNA is TGTGCCAGCAGCTTAAGGAGACAGGGTTTCTATAATTCACCCCTCCACTTT.

This clonotype was seen a few times. The chain has TRBV7-9 and TRBJ1-2; 7 nucleotides line up with TRBD1. The germline CDR1 and CDR2 sequences are SEHNR and FQNEAQ (reference sequence). CDR3 length: 12 amino acids. With 2 bases clipped from V and 8 bases from J, the junction kept 2 bases outside the gene matches. CDR3 bases: TGTGCCAGCAGCTTAACAGGGGTCGGCTACACCTTC. Its translation is CASSLTGVGYTF.

This clonotype has just one count. The chain recombines TRBV20-1 with TRBJ2-4; 7 nucleotides agree with TRBD2. CDR3 length: 17 residues. The germline CDR1 and CDR2 sequences are DFQATT and SNEGSKA (reference sequence). V was pared by 3 bases and J by 0 bases, with 11 bases of the junction left unmatched. For the CDR3, the DNA is TGCAGTGCTAGTCGGGCCTGGGGCGGGAGAGCCAAAAACATTCAGTACTTC. The encoded protein is CSASRAWGGRAKNIQYF.

The CDR3 here is CSAKGGKLTGELFF. The CDR3 DNA reads TGCAGTGCTAAAGGAGGAAAACTAACCGGGGAGCTGTTTTTT. This chain links TRBV20-1 with TRBJ2-2, with TRBD2 as a possible D gene (5 bases). This CDR3 is built from 14 residues. Germline V gives CDR1 DFQATT, CDR2 SNEGSKA (reference sequence). V was cut by 4 bases and J by 5 bases, with 14 bases left in between.